These T cell receptor beta chains were read from a single sample in a study of blood T cells in healthy people across ages. TCRdb analysed the 5' RACE reads with MiXCR anew, one entry per CDR3 protein. The sample carries 1.5 million to 2 million distinct CDR3 sequences, 39% recorded once. The sequencing sample was made of blood. The receptor source for this set is a human donor in good health. Both conserved end residues are part of each CDR3. The order of the fields is J gene, V gene, CDR3 protein.

>TRBJ2-1|TRBV5-1
CASSLEWPGEQFF
>TRBJ2-3|TRBV6-1
CASSEYRDSTDTQYF
>TRBJ2-3|TRBV5-1
CASSLTGGGDTQYF
>TRBJ2-1|TRBV24-1
CAVARVYNEQFF
>TRBJ2-3|TRBV3-1
CASKRGNTLSTDTQYF
>TRBJ2-2|TRBV7-3
CASSFKGFTGELFF
>TRBJ2-3|TRBV28
CASSFWGELGTDTQYF
>TRBJ2-7|TRBV7-2
CASSPAWGGYEQYF
>TRBJ2-3|TRBV6-1
CASSETRGAYTDTQYF
>TRBJ2-1|TRBV20-1
CSARATGGRKYNEQFF
>TRBJ1-5|TRBV6-2/TRBV6-3
CASSRPRTGFSNQPQHF
>TRBJ2-7|TRBV11-2
CASSFLDEGSYYEQYF
>TRBJ2-6|TRBV24-1
CATSDRDSSSGANVLTF
>TRBJ2-1|TRBV6-2/TRBV6-3
CASSPEGLRRLTSSYNEQFF
>TRBJ2-3|TRBV7-2
CASSLGELRTDTQYF
>.|TRBV4-1
CASSRDRGNLYEQYF
>TRBJ2-7|TRBV6-5
CASSYAGGTEQYF
>TRBJ2-3|TRBV6-5
CASSSGQAATDTQYF
>TRBJ2-1|TRBV7-3
CASSLGARGGAESSYNEQFF
>TRBJ2-3|TRBV11-2
CASSFRRADTQYF
>TRBJ1-1|TRBV7-2
CASSPAVGGAFF
>TRBJ2-3|TRBV29-1
CSVDYQGDTQYF
>TRBJ1-1|TRBV7-8
CASSQNYRDTEAFF
>TRBJ1-6|TRBV9
CASSSSPSSSPLHF
>TRBJ1-5|TRBV20-1
CSAPRVAGAPSNQPQHF
>TRBJ2-5|TRBV6-1
CASRREQGAWETQYF
>TRBJ2-4|TRBV18
CASSPAVGIQYF
>TRBJ2-1|TRBV15
CATSRDLGTAIYNEQFF
>TRBJ1-2|TRBV12-3/TRBV12-4
CASSLRRVAGGYTF
>TRBJ1-6|TRBV2
CASIRGEGANSPLHF
>TRBJ2-1|TRBV12-3/TRBV12-4
CASSLISGVNYEQFF
>TRBJ2-1|TRBV6-1
CASRDYNEQFF
>TRBJ1-2|TRBV7-9
CASSLNSAGDGYTF
>TRBJ2-5|TRBV11-2
CASSLDGAGGLSQYF
>TRBJ2-7|TRBV6-1
CASSVDPQGTYEQYF
>TRBJ1-2|TRBV27
CASSPRDGPGYTF
>TRBJ2-7|TRBV29-1
CSVGQPDYEQYF
>TRBJ1-2|TRBV6-2/TRBV6-3
CASSYAGTPGYTF
>TRBJ1-1|TRBV4-2
CASSETGPTNTEAFF
>TRBJ2-1|TRBV11-1
CASSWSWTDYNEQFF